Following are 28 T cell receptor beta chains from one sample sequenced in a study of blood T cell repertoires in COVID-19. Only in-frame clones appear in the TCRdb table, and some are missing; sequencing was by immunoSEQ multiplex PCR. This table holds about 180,000 clones, around 84% found once. Input material: peripheral blood. The receptors here all came from a man aged 50 to 59 with active or convalescent COVID-19.

This clone was seen only once. The chain joins TRBV21-1 to TRBJ1-6; no check of the table's D call, TRBD1, against the DNA was made. TRBV21-1 is noted as a pseudogene. This CDR3 region has 16 residues. This chain's CDR3 is CASSKDALPGNSPLHF. The CDR3 bases are TGTGCCAGCAGCAAAGACGCTCTTCCAGGAAATTCACCCCTCCACTTT.

This chain links TRBV5-6 with TRBJ2-5, with 8 bases identical to TRBD1. V gave up 2 bases and J gave up 4 bases; unmatched junction bases: 4. This CDR3 is 14 amino acids long. Germline V gene data show CDR1 as SGHDT and CDR2 as YYEEEE. The CDR3 protein is CASSFWTGSETQYF. The CDR3 bases are TGTGCCAGCAGCTTCTGGACAGGGTCAGAGACCCAGTACTTC.

This clone showed up just once. An end of the junction does not agree with germline; a read error may underlie this. The CDR3 reads CASSPGQGSSQPQHF. The CDR3 nucleotides are TGCGCCAGCAGCCCGGGACAGGGAAGCAGTCAGCCCCAGCATTTT. The rearrangement joins TRBV5-1 to TRBJ1-5; 9 bases are shared with TRBD1. From germline, CDR1 is SGHRS and CDR2 YFSETQ. This CDR3 is 15 amino acids long.

This clone appeared a single time. The V call is TRBV10-3, the J call TRBJ1-5; TRBD1 might be the D (6 bases). This CDR3 is 15 amino acids long. V was cut by 3 bases and J by 4 bases, with 13 bases left in between. Germline CDR1 and CDR2: ENHRY and SYGVKD. CDR3 protein: CAISEGGEANQPQHF. In DNA form, the CDR3 reads TGTGCCATCAGTGAAGGGGGGGAGGCTAATCAGCCCCAGCATTTT.

CDR3: CASSEVGQENYGYTF. CDR3 DNA: TGTGCCAGCAGTGAAGTGGGACAGGAAAACTATGGCTACACCTTC. V and J are TRBV2 and TRBJ1-2; TRBD1 matches 8 bases. Germline-derived CDR1 and CDR2 are SNHLY and FYNNEI. The CDR3 sequence is 15 residues long. The V gene end was trimmed by 1 base and the J gene end by 2 bases; junction bases not matched to a gene: 3.

This clone was seen more than once but under ten times. The chain uses TRBV18 and TRBJ2-7; 8 bases match TRBD1. This CDR3 spans 15 amino acids. V gave up 4 bases and J gave up 5 bases; unmatched junction bases: 10. Germline CDR1 KGHSH, CDR2 LQKENI. The CDR3: CASSLFGQGRDEQYF. For the CDR3, the DNA is TGTGCCAGCTCACTATTCGGACAGGGCCGAGACGAGCAGTACTTC.

The chain employs TRBV4-3 and TRBJ2-2; the match to TRBD1 covers 7 bases. The trim removed 0 bases at V and 2 bases at J, leaving 6 bases unmatched. The CDR3 totals 17 residues. CDR1 LGHNA and CDR2 YSLEER come from the germline V gene. The CDR3 sequence: CASSQDLGTANTGELFF. The CDR3 DNA is TGCGCCAGCAGCCAAGATCTAGGGACAGCAAACACCGGGGAGCTGTTTTTT.

The chain employs TRBV9 and TRBJ2-2; 8 bases agree with TRBD1. Germline values: CDR1 SGDLS, CDR2 YYNGEE. J gave up 8 bases and V 3 bases, and 15 bases lay outside the gene matches. The CDR3 is 17 residues long. CDR3 sequence (DNA): TGTGCCAGCAGCGCCGTCCCGACTAGACAGGGGACGGGGGAGCTGTTTTTT. Translated: CASSAVPTRQGTGELFF.

The genes are TRBV6-1 and TRBJ2-5; D uncertain. CDR1 and CDR2 (germline): MNHNS, SASEGT. V dropped 1 base and J dropped 13 bases, with 19 bases sitting between them. The CDR3 sequence is 14 residues long. The CDR3 DNA reads as TGTGCCAGCAGTGAAGTGGGCAGTGGTGACCCACTGTACTTC. Protein product: CASSEVGSGDPLYF.

This sequence joins TRBV7-3 and TRBJ1-1; 8 nucleotides agree with TRBD1. Unmatched junction bases numbered 5, after V lost 3 bases and J lost 2 bases. The CDR3 sequence is 15 residues long. Germline V gives CDR1 SGHTA, CDR2 FQGTGA. The CDR3 protein is CASSLDRETNTEAFF. CDR3 coding DNA: TGTGCCAGCAGCTTGGACAGGGAAACAAACACTGAAGCTTTCTTT.

This chain uses TRBV27 with TRBJ2-3, with 11 bases matching TRBD2. CDR1 is MNHEY and CDR2 is SMNVEV in the germline V gene (reference sequence). There are 15 residues in the CDR3. Losses at the gene ends were 5 bases for V and 2 bases for J; bases not matched to a gene: 3. DNA for the CDR3: TGTGCCAGCAGTGTGACTAGCGGGGCCACAGATACGCAGTATTTT. It specifies CASSVTSGATDTQYF.

V usage is TRBV4-2 and J usage is TRBJ2-3; 9 bases map to TRBD1. Germline CDR1 is LGHNA and CDR2 is YNFKEQ. There are 17 residues in the CDR3. V gave up 3 bases and J gave up 2 bases; unmatched junction bases: 9. CDR3 sequence (DNA): TGTGCCAGCAGCCATCCCGAAGAACAGGGGGCCACAGATACGCAGTATTTT. Amino acids: CASSHPEEQGATDTQYF.

This chain links TRBV11-2 with TRBJ2-3, with TRBD2 matching 11 bases. Germline CDR1 reads SGHAT; CDR2 reads FQNNGV. V dropped 6 bases and J dropped 7; count of bases not matched to a gene: 6. CDR3 length equals 14 residues. The CDR3 is CASRLAGEKYTQYF. The CDR3 DNA is TGTGCCAGCAGACTAGCGGGAGAAAAGTATACGCAGTATTTT.

The chain has TRBV20-1 and TRBJ2-1, with D maybe TRBD2 (7 bases). CDR3 size: 15 residues. Germline CDR1 is DFQATT and CDR2 is SNEGSKA (reference sequence). Between the trimmed V and J ends, which lost 3 bases and 7 bases, there was a span of 19 bases. Here the CDR3 reads CSASSVRRGGNEQFF. Written as DNA, the CDR3 is TGCAGTGCTAGTTCGGTCCGAAGGGGGGGAAATGAGCAGTTCTTC.

The J gene is TRBJ1-2, the V gene TRBV6-4; D may be TRBD1 (6 bases). The CDR3 contains 12 residues. V lost 8 bases and J 6 bases, leaving 13 bases between the germline ends. Germline assignment: CDR1 MRHNA and CDR2 SNTAGT. The CDR3, as DNA: TGTGCCAGCCCCCTACAGGGTCATGGCTACACCTTC. It yields the protein CASPLQGHGYTF.

The chain has TRBV11-3 and TRBJ2-2, with no clear D. V gave up 2 bases and J gave up 1 base, with 8 bases separating them. The CDR3 length is 15 residues. CDR1 and CDR2 (germline): SGHNT, YENEEA. The CDR3 loop is CASSLSQMNTGELFF. The DNA of the CDR3 is TGTGCCAGCAGCTTATCACAGATGAACACCGGGGAGCTGTTTTTT.

V gene TRBV2 combines with J gene TRBJ2-3; D gene unclear. Germline CDR1 and CDR2: SNHLY and FYNNEI. Between the trimmed V and J ends, which lost 7 bases and 0 bases, there was a span of 14 bases. CDR3 size: 15 residues. The chain's CDR3 is CASIFNSLSTDTQYF. The CDR3 bases are TGTGCCAGCATTTTTAACAGTCTTAGCACAGATACGCAGTATTTT.

The chain combines TRBV19 with TRBJ1-6; perhaps TRBD1 as D (5 bases). The CDR3 contains 14 residues. Looked up from germline, CDR1 is LNHDA and CDR2 is SQIVND (reference sequence). V lost 6 bases and J lost 9, with 15 bases in between. CDR3 sequence: CASRYYAGGSPLHF. The CDR3 DNA sequence: TGTGCCAGTAGATATTATGCGGGGGGTTCACCCCTCCACTTT.

The chain employs TRBV7-2 and TRBJ2-7; weak D call: TRBD1 (6 bases). CDR3 length: 15 residues. V was pared by 3 bases and J by 0 bases, with 12 bases between. Germline V gene sequence: CDR1 SGHTA, CDR2 FQGNSA. In DNA, the CDR3 is TGTGCCAGCAGCTTCCGCGACAGGAGCTCCTACGAGCAGTACTTC. It yields the protein CASSFRDRSSYEQYF.

This clone came up many times. This CDR3 is CASSPLHSSYEQYF. CDR3 sequence (DNA): TGTGCCAGCAGCCCCCTCCACAGCTCCTACGAGCAGTACTTC. V gene TRBV6-5 combines with J gene TRBJ2-7; no clear D gene. This CDR3 is built from 14 residues. V lost 6 bases and J lost 0, with 12 bases in between. CDR1 is MNHEY and CDR2 is SVGAGI in the germline V gene.

This rearrangement joins TRBV6-1 to TRBJ1-1; TRBD1 matches 8 bases. This CDR3 comprises 14 residues. Trimming at V came to 3 bases and at J to 7 bases, leaving 7 bases not matched to a gene. From germline, CDR1 is MNHNS and CDR2 SASEGT. The CDR3 reads CASSEIRGLYEAFF. The DNA for the CDR3 is TGTGCCAGCAGTGAGATCAGGGGGCTGTATGAAGCTTTCTTT.

The genes are TRBV28 and TRBJ2-2; 13 bases align to TRBD2. Germline CDR1 and CDR2: MDHEN and SYDVKM. This CDR3 spans 15 amino acids. V lost 5 bases, J lost 8 bases, and 5 bases stayed unmatched. Here the CDR3 reads CASSIGTSGTGELFF. For the CDR3, the DNA is TGTGCCAGCAGTATAGGGACTAGCGGGACGGGGGAGCTGTTTTTT.

Regarding this clone: An end of the junction differs from the germline gene, which may be a read error. The chain is built from TRBV29-1 and TRBJ2-7; 12 nucleotides match TRBD2. Looked up from germline, CDR1 is SQVTM and CDR2 is ANQGSEA. This CDR3 region has 14 residues. CDR3 sequence: CSVEGLAGSYEQYF. DNA of the CDR3: TGCAGCGTCGAAGGACTAGCGGGGTCTTACGAGCAGTACTTC.

The V call is TRBV18, the J call TRBJ1-4; possibly TRBD1 for D (5 bases). CDR1 is KGHSH and CDR2 is LQKENI in the germline V gene. The CDR3 loop spans 16 amino acids. V lost 2 bases and J lost 3, with 13 bases in between. CDR3 coding DNA: TGTGCCAGCTCACCAGGGCAGGGAGGAGCTAATGAAAAACTGTTTTTT. This translates into CASSPGQGGANEKLFF.

This chain connects TRBV7-2 to TRBJ2-5; maybe TRBD2 (5 bases). The CDR3 is 15 amino acids. Trimming removed 5 bases from V and 5 bases from J, with 18 bases in between. CDR1 is SGHTA and CDR2 is FQGNSA in the germline V gene. For the CDR3, the DNA is TGTGCCAGCAGCAAGGACGGGGTTATCGGGGAGACCCAGTACTTC. It is translated as CASSKDGVIGETQYF.

The genes are TRBV5-1 and TRBJ2-5; 10 nucleotides align to TRBD2. V gave up 5 bases and J gave up 1 base; unmatched junction bases: 5. This CDR3 has 15 residues. CDR1 SGHRS and CDR2 YFSETQ come from the germline V gene. DNA of the CDR3: TGCGCCAGCAGACAGGGACTAGCGAGCCAAGAGACCCAGTACTTC. It encodes CASRQGLASQETQYF.

The chain has TRBV5-1 and TRBJ2-3, with D possibly TRBD2 on 5 matching bases. Germline V gives CDR1 SGHRS, CDR2 YFSETQ. The CDR3 sequence is 12 residues long. V shed 3 bases and J shed 5 bases, with 7 bases lying between them. The chain's CDR3 is CASSWGEDTQYF. CDR3 DNA: TGCGCCAGCAGCTGGGGAGAAGATACGCAGTATTTT.

The chain recombines TRBV25-1 with TRBJ2-7; 8 positions agree with TRBD1. There are 14 residues in the CDR3. The germline gives CDR1 MGHDK, CDR2 SYGVNS. Trimming took 4 bases from V and 13 from J; bases not matched to a gene: 15. The CDR3 reads CASSGVGDRQLIYF. The CDR3, as DNA: TGTGCCAGCAGTGGGGTGGGGGACAGGCAACTTATCTACTTC.